Listed below are T cell receptor beta chains from one sample, sequenced in a study of shared clonotypes between healthy human individuals. Profiled with immunoSEQ multiplex PCR; TCRdb holds only in-frame clones, not every one. The sample carries some 1,600,000 clones, 95% to 99% recorded once. The sequenced material came from naive CD4+ T cells sorted from blood. These receptors all come from a young man in good health. Both conserved end residues are part of each CDR3. Fields, in order: CDR3 protein, V gene, J gene.

cdr3_aa: CASSHIAGIGDEQYF; v_call: TRBV27; j_call: TRBJ2-7
cdr3_aa: CASSETGTGVGPQHF; v_call: TRBV6-1; j_call: TRBJ1-5
cdr3_aa: CASRHGTRGNEQFF; v_call: TRBV10-2; j_call: TRBJ2-1
cdr3_aa: CASSEGPRETQYF; v_call: TRBV25-1; j_call: TRBJ2-5
cdr3_aa: CASSAEIWASDNEQFF; v_call: TRBV27; j_call: TRBJ2-1
cdr3_aa: CASRERGYGEAFF; v_call: TRBV19; j_call: TRBJ1-1
cdr3_aa: CASSIAGGLNEQFF; v_call: TRBV4-3; j_call: TRBJ2-1
cdr3_aa: CSVGGSYEQYF; v_call: TRBV29-1; j_call: TRBJ2-7
cdr3_aa: CASSLEGHSYEQYF; v_call: TRBV5-1; j_call: TRBJ2-7
cdr3_aa: CASSSRTALNEKLFF; v_call: TRBV4-3; j_call: TRBJ1-4
cdr3_aa: CASSPTGFSNQPQHF; v_call: TRBV4-2; j_call: TRBJ1-5
cdr3_aa: CASARDGSSYNEQFF; v_call: TRBV12-5; j_call: TRBJ2-1
cdr3_aa: CSVRGGAETQYF; v_call: TRBV29-1; j_call: TRBJ2-5
cdr3_aa: CASSLEAEYYNEQFF; v_call: TRBV11-2; j_call: TRBJ2-1
cdr3_aa: CASSDRGAGQGPNYGYTF; v_call: TRBV25-1; j_call: TRBJ1-2
cdr3_aa: CASSSNSGNTEAFF; v_call: TRBV5-1; j_call: TRBJ1-1
cdr3_aa: CASSSWVGNNEQFF; v_call: TRBV11-3; j_call: TRBJ2-1
cdr3_aa: CASSFTGSQPQHF; v_call: TRBV5-1; j_call: TRBJ1-5
cdr3_aa: CASSPWTSGRAVTDTQYF; v_call: TRBV7-2; j_call: TRBJ2-3
cdr3_aa: CASSYPDRGGGYTF; v_call: TRBV6-6; j_call: TRBJ1-2